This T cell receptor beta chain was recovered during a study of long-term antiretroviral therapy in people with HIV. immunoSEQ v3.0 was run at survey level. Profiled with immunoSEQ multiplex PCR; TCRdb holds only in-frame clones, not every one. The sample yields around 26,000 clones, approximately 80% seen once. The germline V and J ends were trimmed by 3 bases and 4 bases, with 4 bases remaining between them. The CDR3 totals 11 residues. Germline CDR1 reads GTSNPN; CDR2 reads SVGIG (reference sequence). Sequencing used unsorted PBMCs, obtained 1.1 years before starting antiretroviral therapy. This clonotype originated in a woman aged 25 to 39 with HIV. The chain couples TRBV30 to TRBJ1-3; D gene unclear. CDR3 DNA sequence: TGTGCCTGGAGAAGGGGAAACACCATATATTTT. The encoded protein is CAWRRGNTIYF. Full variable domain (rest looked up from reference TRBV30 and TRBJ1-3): SQTIHQWPATLVQPVGSPLSLECTVEGTSNPNLYWYRQAAGRGLQLLFYSVGIGQISSEVPQNLSASRPQDRQFILSSKKLLLSDSGFYLCAWRRGNTIYFGEGSWLTVV.